Below are 17 T cell receptor beta chains sequenced from a single sample in a study of blood T cell repertoires in COVID-19. Data came from immunoSEQ multiplex PCR; TCRdb stores just in-frame clones and leaves some out. The sample has 150,000 to 200,000 clones, around 85% seen once. Source material: peripheral blood. Receptor source: a human donor with acute or convalescent COVID-19. The donor label of this sample is uncertain.

The gene calls are TRBV5-4 and TRBJ2-7; TRBD1 matches 8 bases. Germline V lookup: CDR1 SGHNT, CDR2 YYREEE (reference sequence). Trimming took 4 bases from V and 3 from J; bases not matched to a gene: 3. The CDR3 sequence is 13 residues long. The CDR3 bases are TGTGCCAGCAGCCTACAGGGGGGCTACGAGCAGTACTTC. As protein: CASSLQGGYEQYF.

This clone was counted once. DNA for the CDR3: TGCGCCAGCAGCTTGGGGGTACAGGTGAACACTGAAGCTTTCTTT. The encoded protein is CASSLGVQVNTEAFF. This chain links TRBV5-1 with TRBJ1-1, with D maybe TRBD1 (5 bases). The CDR3 has 15 residues. Looked up from germline, CDR1 is SGHRS and CDR2 is YFSETQ. V was clipped by 0 bases and J by 0 bases, with 9 bases between them.

The chain employs TRBV7-6 and TRBJ2-7; 16 bases are a match to TRBD2. The V gene's germline CDR1 is SGHVS and CDR2 FNYEAQ. This CDR3 is 19 amino acids long. With 4 bases clipped from V and 4 bases from J, the junction kept 13 bases outside the gene matches. The CDR3 nucleotides read TGTGCCAGCAGCTCTTCGCCCGGGACTAGCGGGGGGGCATATTACGAGCAGTACTTC. Its translation: CASSSSPGTSGGAYYEQYF.

The rearrangement uses TRBV30 and TRBJ2-3; TRBD2 aligns across 9 bases. The CDR3 has 14 residues. The germline V gene encodes CDR1 GTSNPN and CDR2 SVGIG (reference sequence). J lost 4 bases, V lost 3 bases, and 5 bases had no gene match. The CDR3 loop reads CAWRLAGSSDTQYF. The CDR3 DNA reads TGTGCCTGGAGGCTAGCGGGGAGCTCAGATACGCAGTATTTT. Complete variable domain (other parts from reference TRBV30 and TRBJ2-3): SQTIHQWPATLVQPVGSPLSLECTVEGTSNPNLYWYRQAAGRGLQLLFYSVGIGQISSEVPQNLSASRPQDRQFILSSKKLLLSDSGFYLCAWRLAGSSDTQYFGPGTRLTVL.

The genes are TRBV11-2 and TRBJ1-2, with no clear D. There are 14 residues in the CDR3. CDR1 is SGHAT, CDR2 FQNNGV, per germline. The V and J ends lost 3 bases and 9 bases respectively, with 17 bases between them. CDR3 bases: TGTGCCAGCAGCTTTAACCCCGAGGCGGCACGCTACACCTTC. As protein: CASSFNPEAARYTF.

The gene calls are TRBV6-2 or TRBV6-3 and TRBJ1-5; D unclear. The CDR3 spans 17 residues. V was shortened by 2 bases and J by 1 base, with 15 bases between the two germline ends. Germline CDR1 reads MNHEY; CDR2 reads SVGEGT. The DNA of the CDR3 is TGTGCCAGCAGTTACCCAATCAGTGGAGGAAGCAATCAGCCCCAGCATTTT. It codes for CASSYPISGGSNQPQHF.

The CDR3 protein is CASSFGQGGLLREQYF. DNA for the CDR3: TGTGCCAGCTCCTTCGGACAGGGGGGCCTACTACGAGAGCAGTACTTC. The rearrangement joins TRBV18 to TRBJ2-7; 10 bases match TRBD1. The CDR3 contains 16 residues. The germline V gene encodes CDR1 KGHSH and CDR2 LQKENI. V gave up 6 bases and J gave up 7 bases; unmatched junction bases: 15.

This sequence joins TRBV6-6 and TRBJ2-2; tentatively, D is TRBD1 (5 bases). The V and J ends lost 0 bases and 2 bases respectively, with 7 bases between them. The CDR3 runs to 15 residues. Germline loops: CDR1 MNHNY, CDR2 SVGAGI (reference sequence). This CDR3 is CASSYSQGNTGELFF. DNA for the CDR3: TGTGCCAGCAGTTACTCGCAGGGAAACACCGGGGAGCTGTTTTTT.

The chain couples TRBV30 to TRBJ1-5; D is perhaps TRBD1 (6 bases). Trimming removed 1 base at V and 4 bases at J, with 8 bases between. Germline values: CDR1 GTSNPN, CDR2 SVGIG (reference sequence). The CDR3 spans 13 residues. CDR3 residues: CAWSGQENQPQHF. The CDR3 region has the DNA TGTGCCTGGAGTGGACAGGAGAATCAGCCCCAGCATTTT.

The chain joins TRBV18 to TRBJ1-6, with D possibly TRBD1 on 5 matching bases. V lost 3 bases, J lost 9 bases, and 9 bases lay in between. Germline CDR1 reads KGHSH; CDR2 reads LQKENI. The CDR3 sequence is 13 residues long. CDR3 sequence (DNA): TGTGCCAGCTCACCTTCAGGGATTTCACCCCTCCACTTT. This gives the protein CASSPSGISPLHF.

This chain connects TRBV19 to TRBJ1-4; D is unclear. Germline CDR1 LNHDA, CDR2 SQIVND (reference sequence). There are 15 residues in the CDR3. Trimming took 5 bases from V and 2 from J, leaving 12 bases between them. The CDR3 DNA follows: TGTGCCAGTAGTCTGTGGCAGAGGACTAATGAAAAACTGTTTTTT. It is translated as CASSLWQRTNEKLFF.

The V gene is TRBV7-2, the J gene TRBJ1-5; TRBD1 matches at 8 bases. After removal of 7 bases from V and 6 bases from J, the junction contained 5 bases not matched to a gene. Looked up from germline, CDR1 is SGHTA and CDR2 is FQGNSA. This CDR3 contains 13 residues. The CDR3 loop is CASKQGGGQPQHF. The CDR3 DNA reads TGTGCCAGCAAACAGGGGGGAGGTCAGCCCCAGCATTTT. The full variable domain, with the rest looked up from reference TRBV7-2 and TRBJ1-5, is GAGVSQSPSNKVTEKGKDVELRCDPISGHTALYWYRQSLGQGLEFLIYFQGNSAPDKSGLPSDRFSAERTGGSVSTLTIQRTQQEDSAVYLCASKQGGGQPQHFGDGTRLSIL.

V is TRBV2 and J is TRBJ1-1; 8 bases line up with TRBD1. Germline V CDR1 and CDR2: SNHLY, FYNNEI. The trim removed 3 bases at V and 12 bases at J, leaving 9 bases unmatched. CDR3 length: 13 amino acids. The CDR3 is CASSDIRDRKTFF. CDR3 nucleotide sequence: TGTGCCAGCAGTGATATTCGGGACAGGAAAACTTTCTTT.

The chain links TRBV18 to TRBJ2-5; tentative D call: TRBD2 (6 bases). This CDR3 is built from 14 residues. V lost 4 bases and J lost 4, with 13 bases in between. Germline CDR1 is KGHSH and CDR2 is LQKENI. The CDR3 coding sequence is TGTGCCAGCTCACAGTCGGAGGGGCCAGAGACCCAGTACTTC. Protein sequence: CASSQSEGPETQYF.

The rearrangement links TRBV7-2 to TRBJ1-1; TRBD1 is a possible D gene (5 bases). The germline V gene encodes CDR1 SGHTA and CDR2 FQGNSA. This CDR3 is built from 17 residues. Trimming cost V 4 bases and J 5 bases, with 23 bases left between them. The CDR3 sequence is CASSSRPGLAPGTEAFF. In nucleotides, the CDR3 is TGTGCCAGCAGCTCTAGACCGGGACTCGCCCCTGGGACTGAAGCTTTCTTT.

This clone was observed a handful of times. This chain connects TRBV10-3 to TRBJ2-1; 9 nucleotides line up with TRBD2. Losses at the gene ends were 4 bases for V and 5 bases for J; bases not matched to a gene: 3. In germline, CDR1 is ENHRY, CDR2 SYGVKD. The length of the CDR3 is 14 residues. The CDR3 bases are TGTGCCATCAGTGTAGCGGGGGTTAACAATGAGCAGTTCTTC. It yields the protein CAISVAGVNNEQFF.

This clone was recorded a few times. J is TRBJ1-2 and V is TRBV12-3 or TRBV12-4, with D tentatively TRBD1 (5 bases). This CDR3 has 13 amino acids. V gave up 3 bases and J gave up 6 bases, with 11 bases separating them. CDR3 loop: CASSFWGGDGYTF. The CDR3 DNA sequence: TGTGCCAGCAGTTTCTGGGGGGGGGATGGCTACACCTTC.